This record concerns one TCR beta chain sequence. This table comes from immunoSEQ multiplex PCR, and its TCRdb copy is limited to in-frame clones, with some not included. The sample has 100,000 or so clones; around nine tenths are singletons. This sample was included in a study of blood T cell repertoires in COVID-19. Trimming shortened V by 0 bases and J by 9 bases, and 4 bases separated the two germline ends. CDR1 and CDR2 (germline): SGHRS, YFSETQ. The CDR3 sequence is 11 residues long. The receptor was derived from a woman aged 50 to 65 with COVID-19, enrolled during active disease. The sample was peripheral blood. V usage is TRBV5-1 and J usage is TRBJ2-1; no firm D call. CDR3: CASSLGGEQFF. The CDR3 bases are TGCGCCAGCAGCTTGGGCGGTGAGCAGTTCTTC.